These T cell receptor beta chains were read from a single sample in a study of blood T cell repertoires in COVID-19. The table came from immunoSEQ multiplex PCR; TCRdb's copy has only in-frame clones and leaves some out. The profile shows some 180,000 clones, under 90% of them singletons. The sample was peripheral blood. Receptor source: a human donor in a cohort sampled during active COVID-19. The CDR3 runs from the conserved cysteine through the conserved F or W. The D gene is left open where the match is weak. Only some rows state a clone size, as once, few, many or a class for expanded clones.

TRBV2	.	.	TRBJ2-3	TGTGCCAGCAGTGTAGTAGATACGCAGTATTTT	CASSVVDTQYF
TRBV24-1	.	TRBD1	TRBJ1-2	TGTGCCACGAAGGGACAGGGGATTAACTATGGCTACACCTTC	CATKGQGINYGYTF
TRBV30	.	TRBD1	TRBJ2-1	TGTGCCTGGGCCGGGACAGATTCCTACAATGAGCAGTTCTTC	CAWAGTDSYNEQFF
TRBV19	.	TRBD1	TRBJ1-5	TGTGCCAGTAGGGACAGGGTGGGGGCTCAGCCCCAGCATTTT	CASRDRVGAQPQHF
TRBV29-1	once	.	TRBJ1-1	TGCAGCGTTGAAGTCGTGGGGGGCACTGAAGCTTTCTTT	CSVEVVGGTEAFF
TRBV2	.	.	TRBJ1-2	TGTGCCAGCGTCGGGTCGAACTATGGCTACACCTTC	CASVGSNYGYTF
TRBV13	.	.	TRBJ2-7	TGTGCCAGCAGCTTAAGCGGGTTTAAAGACTACGAGCAGTACTTC	CASSLSGFKDYEQYF
TRBV11-2	.	.	TRBJ2-1	TGTGCCAGCAGAAAAGCGGGCATCTCCTACAATGAGCAGTTCTTC	CASRKAGISYNEQFF
TRBV4-2	.	.	TRBJ2-1	TGTGCCAGCAGCCAAGATTTCTCGGCGAGGAATGAGCAGTTCTTC	CASSQDFSARNEQFF
TRBV5-5	.	.	TRBJ2-7	TGTGCCAGCAGCTTCTACCAGGGGCCCCATAAATCCTACGAGCAGTACTTC	CASSFYQGPHKSYEQYF
TRBV5-1	many	.	TRBJ2-1	TGCGCCAGCAGCTTGGGACAGAAAACGATTCGCTCCTACAATGAGCAGTTCTTC	CASSLGQKTIRSYNEQFF
TRBV3-1/TRBV3-2	.	.	TRBJ1-1	TGTGCCAGCAGCCGAACAATCCCGGGACAACTGAACACTGAAGCTTTCTTT	CASSRTIPGQLNTEAFF
TRBV5-1	.	.	TRBJ1-1	TGCGCCAGCAGCTTGGAGGCGGGCGACACTGAAGCTTTCTTT	CASSLEAGDTEAFF
TRBV19	.	TRBD2	TRBJ2-7	TGTGCCAGTGGGATGACTAGCACGTCCTACGAGCAGTACTTC	CASGMTSTSYEQYF
TRBV20-1	.	.	TRBJ2-1	TGCAGTGCTAGTCCCTCGGTCGGGGGTGATCTCCTGCACAATGAGCAGTTCTTC	CSASPSVGGDLLHNEQFF
TRBV6-5	.	TRBD1	TRBJ1-1	TGTGCCAGCACCCAACCGGGACAGGGAACTGAAGCTTTCTTT	CASTQPGQGTEAFF
TRBV4-2	.	TRBD2	TRBJ2-4	TGTGCCAGCAGCCAAGATTGGGAAGGACTAGCGGGGGTCAGGGACATTCAGTACTTC	CASSQDWEGLAGVRDIQYF
TRBV9	once	TRBD2	TRBJ2-1	TGTGCCAGCAGCGGAAGCGGGGGGATTTCCTACAATGAGCAGTTCTTC	CASSGSGGISYNEQFF
TRBV5-3	.	TRBD2	TRBJ2-3	TGTGCCAGAAGCTGCAGACTAGCACCAGATACGCAGTATTTT	CARSCRLAPDTQYF
TRBV27	.	TRBD1	TRBJ1-4	TGTGCCAGCAGTGACAGGGGAGCCGAAAAACTGTTTTTT	CASSDRGAEKLFF
TRBV2	.	.	TRBJ2-7	TGTGCCAGCAGACAAACAGCCTACGAGCAGTACTTC	CASRQTAYEQYF
TRBV27	.	TRBD1	TRBJ2-1	TGTGCCAGCAGTTTTCAACAGGGGGCGCAAGATGAGCAGTTCTTC	CASSFQQGAQDEQFF
TRBV7-9	.	TRBD2	TRBJ2-2	TGTGCCAGCAGCCCCCTCCGCGGGGGGGGGACCGGGGAGCTGTTTTTT	CASSPLRGGGTGELFF
TRBV6-5	.	.	TRBJ1-2	TGTGCCAGCAATAAGGGGCCTATCTATGGCTACACCTTC	CASNKGPIYGYTF
TRBV30	.	.	TRBJ1-3	TGTGCCTGGAGGGCGGAATCAGTCTCTGGAAACACCATATATTTT	CAWRAESVSGNTIYF
TRBV6-1	few	.	TRBJ2-1	TGTGCCAGCAGTGAAGAGACAGGTGAGGGTTACAATGAGCAGTTCTTC	CASSEETGEGYNEQFF
TRBV25-1	.	.	TRBJ1-3	TGTGCCAGCAGTGAATCGCAGGACAGAGCCCACGGAAACACCATATATTTT	CASSESQDRAHGNTIYF
TRBV9	once	TRBD1	TRBJ1-2	TGTGCCAGCAGCGTTCGGACAGGGGGCGACTATGGCTACACCTTC	CASSVRTGGDYGYTF
TRBV7-9	.	TRBD1	TRBJ1-5	TGTGCCAGCAGCAAGGGACAGTACAATCAGCCCCAGCATTTT	CASSKGQYNQPQHF
TRBV6-1	.	.	TRBJ1-6	TGTGCCAGCAGTGAATGGGGATTAGAGGGCTATTCACCCCTCCACTTT	CASSEWGLEGYSPLHF
TRBV4-1	.	TRBD1	TRBJ2-7	TGCGCCAGCAGCCAAGATCTACAGGGGAAGGCCTACGAGCAGTACTTC	CASSQDLQGKAYEQYF
TRBV19	once	.	TRBJ1-5	TGTGCCAGTAGTATCGGAAGACATAGAAACAATCAGCCCCAGCATTTT	CASSIGRHRNNQPQHF
TRBV2	.	.	TRBJ1-2	TGTGCCAGCAGTGATGGCAGGGACTATGGCTACACCTTC	CASSDGRDYGYTF
TRBV6-5	.	.	TRBJ1-2	TGTGCCAGCAGTCCCGGGGGGGGCTACACCTTC	CASSPGGGYTF
TRBV13	few	.	TRBJ2-1	TGTGCCAGCAGCTTACTCGCCACCAGATACAATGAGCAGTTCTTC	CASSLLATRYNEQFF
TRBV5-8	many	TRBD1	TRBJ2-1	TGTGCCAGCAGCTTGTACACAGGGGGCACGGTCGTACGGTTCTTC	CASSLYTGGTVVRFF
TRBV4-1	once	.	TRBJ2-7	TGCGCCAGCAGCCAAACCGAGGGGGACTCCTACGAGCAGTACTTC	CASSQTEGDSYEQYF
TRBV9	.	TRBD2	TRBJ2-7	TGTGCCAGCAGCGCACATAGCGGGGCAACCTACGAGCAGTACTTC	CASSAHSGATYEQYF
TRBV21-1	.	.	TRBJ1-1	TGTGCCAGCACCACGGAGGGGGCGGGGACTGAAGCTTTCTTT	CASTTEGAGTEAFF
TRBV6-5	once	TRBD2	TRBJ2-1	TGTGCCAGCAGTTTAAACGGGGGGGACTATGAGCAGTTCTTC	CASSLNGGDYEQFF